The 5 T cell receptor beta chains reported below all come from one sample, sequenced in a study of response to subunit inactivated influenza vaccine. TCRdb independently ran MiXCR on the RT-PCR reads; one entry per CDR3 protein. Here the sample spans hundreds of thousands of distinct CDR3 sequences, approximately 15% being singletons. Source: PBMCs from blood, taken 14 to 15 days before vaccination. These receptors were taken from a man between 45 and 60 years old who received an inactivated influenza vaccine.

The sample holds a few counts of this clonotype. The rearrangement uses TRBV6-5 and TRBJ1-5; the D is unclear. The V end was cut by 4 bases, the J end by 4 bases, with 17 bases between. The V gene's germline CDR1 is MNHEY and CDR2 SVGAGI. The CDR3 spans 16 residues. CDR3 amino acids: CASSSFGLLSNQPQHF. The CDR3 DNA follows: TGTGCCAGCAGTTCTTTCGGGCTACTCTCAAATCAGCCCCAGCATTTT.

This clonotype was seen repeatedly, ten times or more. The DNA of the CDR3 is TGTGCCAGCAGTCGTAACCGGGGCCCACTCAGAACTCAAGAGACCCAGTACTTC. Amino acids: CASSRNRGPLRTQETQYF. The chain combines TRBV6-1 with TRBJ2-5; D may match TRBD1 or TRBD2 (5 bases each). Germline CDR1 reads MNHNS; CDR2 reads SASEGT. The CDR3 totals 18 residues. V was cut by 5 bases and J by 2 bases, with 24 bases left in between.

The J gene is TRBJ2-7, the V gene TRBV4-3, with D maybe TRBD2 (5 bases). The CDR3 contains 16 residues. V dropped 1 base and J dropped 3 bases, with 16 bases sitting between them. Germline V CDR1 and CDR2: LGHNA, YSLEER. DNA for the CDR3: TGCGCCAGCAGCCAAGCCTTGAGGGAAGCCTTCTACGAGCAGTACTTC. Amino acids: CASSQALREAFYEQYF.

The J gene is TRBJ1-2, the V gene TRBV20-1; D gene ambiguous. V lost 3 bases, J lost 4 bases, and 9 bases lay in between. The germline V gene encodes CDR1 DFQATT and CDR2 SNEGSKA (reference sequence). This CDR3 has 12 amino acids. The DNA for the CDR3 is TGCAGTGCTAGGGGGTCAGTCTATGGCTACACCTTC. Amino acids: CSARGSVYGYTF.

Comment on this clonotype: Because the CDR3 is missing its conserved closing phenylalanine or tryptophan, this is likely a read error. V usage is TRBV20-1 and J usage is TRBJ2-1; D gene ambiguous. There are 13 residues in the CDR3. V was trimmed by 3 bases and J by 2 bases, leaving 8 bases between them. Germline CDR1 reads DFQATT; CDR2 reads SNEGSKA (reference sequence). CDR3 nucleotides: TGCAGTGCTAGGGGAAGGGCCTACAATGAGCAGTTCATC. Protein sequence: CSARGRAYNEQFI.